This TCR beta chain emerged from a study of blood T cell repertoires in COVID-19. The wider study: The cDNA or gDNA used as material had been derived from T cells, B-cell-depleted T cells, or PBMCs.

The data were produced by immunoSEQ multiplex PCR, yet TCRdb's version contains in-frame clones alone and is incomplete. In the table there are about 220,000 clones, 82% of which are singletons. Recruited during active infection, patients (from Seattle) were subsequently followed longitudinally. The CDR3 totals 15 residues. CDR1 is SGHRS and CDR2 is YFSETQ in the germline V gene. Trimming removed 0 bases from V and 1 base from J, with 7 bases in between. The sequenced sample consisted of peripheral blood. This chain connects TRBV5-1 to TRBJ2-2; D remains ambiguous. This receptor was obtained from a woman aged 70-85 years with COVID-19, enrolled during active disease. The CDR3 nucleotides read TGCGCCAGCAGCTTGGCCTCGGGGAACACCGGGGAGCTGTTTTTT. Its protein is CASSLASGNTGELFF.